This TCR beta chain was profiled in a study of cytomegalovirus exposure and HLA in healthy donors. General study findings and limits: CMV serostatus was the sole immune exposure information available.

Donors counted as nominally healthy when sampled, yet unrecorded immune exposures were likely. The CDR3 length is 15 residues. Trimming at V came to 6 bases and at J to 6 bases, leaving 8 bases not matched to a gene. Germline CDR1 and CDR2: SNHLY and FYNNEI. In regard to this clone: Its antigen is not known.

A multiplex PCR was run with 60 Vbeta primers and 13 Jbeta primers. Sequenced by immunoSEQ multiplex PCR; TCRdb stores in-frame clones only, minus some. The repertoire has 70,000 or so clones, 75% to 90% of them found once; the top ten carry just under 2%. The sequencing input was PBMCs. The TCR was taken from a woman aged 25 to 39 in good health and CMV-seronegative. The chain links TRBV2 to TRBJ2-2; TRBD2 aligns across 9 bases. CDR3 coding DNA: TGTGCCAGCAGATTGTCTAGCGGGACCGCCGGGGAGCTGTTTTTT. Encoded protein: CASRLSSGTAGELFF.